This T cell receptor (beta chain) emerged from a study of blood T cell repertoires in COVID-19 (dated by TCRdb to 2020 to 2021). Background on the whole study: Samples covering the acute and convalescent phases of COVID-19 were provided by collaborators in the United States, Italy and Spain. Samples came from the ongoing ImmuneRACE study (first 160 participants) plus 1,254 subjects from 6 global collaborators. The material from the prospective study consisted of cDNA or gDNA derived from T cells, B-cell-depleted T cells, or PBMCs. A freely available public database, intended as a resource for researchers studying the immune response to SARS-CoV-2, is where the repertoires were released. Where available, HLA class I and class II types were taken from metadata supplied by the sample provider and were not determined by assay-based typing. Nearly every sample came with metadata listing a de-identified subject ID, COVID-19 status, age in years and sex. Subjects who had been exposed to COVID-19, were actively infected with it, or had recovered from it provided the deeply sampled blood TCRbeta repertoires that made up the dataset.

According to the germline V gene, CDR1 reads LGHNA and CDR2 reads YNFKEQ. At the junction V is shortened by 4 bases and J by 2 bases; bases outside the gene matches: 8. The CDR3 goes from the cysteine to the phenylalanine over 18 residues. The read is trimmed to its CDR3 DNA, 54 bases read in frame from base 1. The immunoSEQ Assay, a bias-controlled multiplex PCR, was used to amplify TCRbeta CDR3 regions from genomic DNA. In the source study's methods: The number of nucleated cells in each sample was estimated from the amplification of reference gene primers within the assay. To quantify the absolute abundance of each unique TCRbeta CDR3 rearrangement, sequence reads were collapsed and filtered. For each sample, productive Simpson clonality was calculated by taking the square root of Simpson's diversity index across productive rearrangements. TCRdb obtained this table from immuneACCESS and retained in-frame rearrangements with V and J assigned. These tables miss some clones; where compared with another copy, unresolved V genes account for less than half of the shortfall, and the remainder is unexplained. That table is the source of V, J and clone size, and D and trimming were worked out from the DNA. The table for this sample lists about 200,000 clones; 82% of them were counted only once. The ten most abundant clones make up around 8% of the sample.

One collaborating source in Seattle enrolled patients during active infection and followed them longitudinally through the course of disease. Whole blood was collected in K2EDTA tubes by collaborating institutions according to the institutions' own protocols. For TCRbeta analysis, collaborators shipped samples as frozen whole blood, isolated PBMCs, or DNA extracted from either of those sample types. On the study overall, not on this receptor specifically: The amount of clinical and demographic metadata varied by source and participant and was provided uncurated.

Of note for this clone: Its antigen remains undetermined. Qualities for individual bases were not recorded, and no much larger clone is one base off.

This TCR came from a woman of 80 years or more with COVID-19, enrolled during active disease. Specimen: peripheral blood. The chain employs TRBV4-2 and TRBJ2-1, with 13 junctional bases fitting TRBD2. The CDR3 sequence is CASSRSKGTSGTYNEQFF. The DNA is TGTGCCAGCAGCCGGTCAAAAGGGACTAGCGGGACCTACAATGAGCAGTTCTTC.